A selection of T cell receptor beta chains follows, all from one sample in a study of shared clonotypes between healthy human individuals. TCRdb's copy holds only in-frame clones and misses some; the assay was immunoSEQ multiplex PCR. Altogether around 1.4 million clones are present, less than 99% being singletons, with the ten largest covering about 0.34%. Sequenced input: naive CD4+ T cells sorted from blood. The receptors stem from a man aged 30 to 45 in good health. CDR3s include the opening cysteine and the closing phenylalanine or tryptophan. A D gene is named only where the DNA matches it firmly.

j_gene,v_gene,d_gene,CDR3aa,CDR3nt
TRBJ1-2,TRBV18,-,CASSPPSQDYGYTF,TGTGCCAGCTCACCACCGAGTCAGGACTATGGCTACACCTTC
TRBJ1-1,TRBV10-3,-,CAIRGPNTEAFF,TGTGCCATCAGGGGTCCTAACACTGAAGCTTTCTTT
TRBJ1-2,TRBV28,-,CASSPYYGYTF,TGTGCCAGCAGTCCCTATTATGGCTACACCTTC
TRBJ2-2,TRBV18,TRBD2,CASSPLSGRIAGELFF,TGTGCCAGCTCACCACTAAGCGGGAGGATTGCCGGGGAGCTGTTTTTT
TRBJ2-2,TRBV5-4,TRBD2,CASSLAGRSTGELFF,TGTGCCAGCAGCTTGGCCGGGAGGTCCACCGGGGAGCTGTTTTTT
TRBJ2-5,TRBV19,TRBD2,CASSIAGGGQETQYF,TGTGCCAGTAGTATCGCGGGAGGGGGTCAAGAGACCCAGTACTTC
TRBJ2-4,TRBV7-9,-,CASSLARFPTGNIQYF,TGTGCCAGCAGCTTAGCTCGGTTTCCGACAGGAAACATTCAGTACTTC
TRBJ2-5,TRBV5-1,TRBD1,CASSLTGGGETQYF,TGCGCCAGCAGCTTGACAGGGGGCGGTGAGACCCAGTACTTC
TRBJ1-4,TRBV30,-,CAWSQGLREKLFF,TGTGCCTGGAGTCAGGGACTTCGGGAGAAACTGTTTTTT
TRBJ2-3,TRBV2,-,CASSLEVGDTQYF,TGTGCCAGCAGCCTAGAGGTGGGGGATACACAGTATTTT
TRBJ1-1,TRBV2,-,CASSDTGPGTEAFF,TGTGCCAGCAGTGACACAGGGCCGGGCACTGAAGCTTTCTTT
TRBJ2-7,TRBV6-1,TRBD2,CASQMTSGSSEQYF,TGTGCCAGCCAAATGACTAGCGGGAGCAGCGAGCAGTACTTC
TRBJ2-3,TRBV11-2,-,CASSPRFRYEYF,TGTGCCAGCAGCCCTCGCTTTAGGTACGAGTATTTT
TRBJ1-5,TRBV7-8,-,CASSPRRVGNQPQHF,TGTGCCAGCAGCCCCCGGAGGGTTGGCAATCAGCCCCAGCATTTT
TRBJ2-1,TRBV7-9,TRBD2,CASSPTSGRAYEQFF,TGTGCCAGCAGCCCGACTAGCGGGAGGGCCTATGAGCAGTTCTTC